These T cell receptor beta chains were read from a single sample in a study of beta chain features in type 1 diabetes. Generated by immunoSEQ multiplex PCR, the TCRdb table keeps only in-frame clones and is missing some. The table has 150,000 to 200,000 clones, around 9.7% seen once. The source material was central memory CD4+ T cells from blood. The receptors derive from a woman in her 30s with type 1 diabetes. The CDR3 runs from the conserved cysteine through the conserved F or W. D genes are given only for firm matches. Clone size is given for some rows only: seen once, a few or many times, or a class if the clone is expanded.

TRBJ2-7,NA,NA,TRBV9,CASSVEGVGSYEQYF,TGTGCCAGCAGCGTAGAGGGGGTAGGATCCTACGAGCAGTACTTC
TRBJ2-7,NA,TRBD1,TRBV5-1,CASSLHAGQAYEQYF,TGCGCCAGCAGCTTGCATGCAGGACAGGCCTACGAGCAGTACTTC
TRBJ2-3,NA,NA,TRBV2,CASRRIRTGADTQYF,TGTGCCAGCAGACGAATCAGGACGGGGGCAGATACGCAGTATTTT
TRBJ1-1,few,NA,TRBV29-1,CSVDAGVMNTEAFF,TGCAGCGTAGACGCAGGGGTCATGAACACTGAAGCTTTCTTT
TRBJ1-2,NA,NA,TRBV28,CASITGSYGYTF,TGTGCCAGCATTACAGGGTCCTATGGCTACACCTTC
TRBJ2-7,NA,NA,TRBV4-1,CASSQDTSGGTRSYEQYF,TGCGCCAGCAGCCAAGATACTTCTGGCGGGACGAGGTCCTACGAGCAGTACTTC
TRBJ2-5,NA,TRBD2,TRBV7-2,CASSASGTSRETQYF,TGTGCCAGCAGCGCCTCCGGGACTAGCCGGGAGACCCAGTACTTC
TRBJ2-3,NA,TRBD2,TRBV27,CASSSLFTSGVADTQYF,TGTGCCAGCAGTTCCCTTTTCACTAGCGGGGTGGCAGATACGCAGTATTTT
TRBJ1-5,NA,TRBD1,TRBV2,CASATGPNQPQHF,TGTGCCAGTGCGACAGGGCCCAATCAGCCCCAGCATTTT
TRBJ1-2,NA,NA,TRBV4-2,CASSQVSGYGYTF,TGTGCCAGCAGCCAAGTGTCCGGCTATGGCTACACCTTC
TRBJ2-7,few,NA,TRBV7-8,CASSLVAVLGEQYF,TGTGCCAGCAGCTTAGTGGCGGTTCTCGGGGAGCAGTACTTC
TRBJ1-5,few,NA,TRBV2,CASSEGQGGQPQHF,TGTGCCAGCAGTGAAGGGCAGGGAGGTCAGCCCCAGCATTTT
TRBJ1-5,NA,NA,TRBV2,CASSVQGLSNQPQHF,TGTGCCAGCAGTGTGCAGGGGCTGAGCAATCAGCCCCAGCATTTT
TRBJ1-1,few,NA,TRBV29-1,CSVGAGSEVAFF,TGCAGCGTCGGAGCGGGGTCAGAGGTAGCTTTCTTT
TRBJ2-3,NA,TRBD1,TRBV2,CASGGTGGTDTQYF,TGTGCCAGCGGAGGGACAGGCGGCACAGATACGCAGTATTTT
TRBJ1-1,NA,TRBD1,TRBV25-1,CASSETDRGRTEAFF,TGTGCCAGCAGTGAGACAGACAGGGGGCGGACTGAAGCTTTCTTT
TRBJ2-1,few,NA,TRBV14,CASSRRQYDEQFF,TGTGCCAGCAGCCGACGACAGTACGATGAGCAGTTCTTC
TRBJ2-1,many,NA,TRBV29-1,CSVGGTLYNEQFF,TGCAGCGTTGGTGGCACCTTGTACAATGAGCAGTTCTTC
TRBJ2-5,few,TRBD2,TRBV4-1,CASSPGTSGQETQYF,TGCGCCAGCAGCCCGGGGACTAGCGGTCAAGAGACCCAGTACTTC
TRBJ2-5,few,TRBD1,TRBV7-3,CASSLGTGHQETQYF,TGTGCCAGCAGCTTAGGGACAGGGCACCAAGAGACCCAGTACTTC
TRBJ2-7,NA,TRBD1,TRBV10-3,CAISEGDRVQEQYF,TGTGCCATCAGTGAGGGGGACAGGGTTCAGGAGCAGTACTTC
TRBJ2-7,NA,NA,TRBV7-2,CASSFQRASYEQYF,TGTGCCAGCAGCTTCCAGCGGGCCTCCTACGAGCAGTACTTC